A single sample is the source of the 20 T cell receptor beta chains below, sequenced in a study of OX40 agonist ivuxolimab in advanced cancers. The data were produced by immunoSEQ multiplex PCR, yet TCRdb's version contains in-frame clones alone and is incomplete. The sample carries about 25,000 clones, about 86% recorded once. The sequencing used CD4+ or CD8+ T cells sorted from blood, collected in a trial of the OX40 agonist ivuxolimab. All receptors derive from an adult with an advanced solid tumor such as melanoma, head and neck, liver or kidney cancer.

This sequence joins TRBV10-2 and TRBJ2-1; D perhaps matches TRBD2 (6 bases). Trimming cost V 8 bases and J 4 bases, with 9 bases left between them. Germline loops: CDR1 WSHSY, CDR2 SAAADI. The CDR3 loop spans 12 amino acids. The CDR3 loop reads CASLSGYNEQFF. In DNA, the CDR3 is TGCGCCAGCCTTAGCGGATACAATGAGCAGTTCTTC.

The V call is TRBV4-2, the J call TRBJ2-5, with D maybe TRBD2 (6 bases). Germline V gene sequence: CDR1 LGHNA, CDR2 YNFKEQ. Trimming took 0 bases from V and 2 from J, leaving 19 bases between them. The CDR3 contains 18 residues. The CDR3 reads CASSQDWDTTSFQETQYF. As DNA, the CDR3 is TGTGCCAGCAGCCAAGATTGGGATACTACTAGCTTTCAAGAGACCCAGTACTTC.

This sequence joins TRBV7-9 and TRBJ2-5; TRBD2 matches 13 bases. V gave up 4 bases and J gave up 4 bases; unmatched junction bases: 6. Per the germline V gene, CDR1 is SEHNR and CDR2 is FQNEAQ (reference sequence). This CDR3 has 16 amino acids. The CDR3 DNA reads as TGTGCCAGCAGCTCCCAACGGACTAGCGGGAGAGAGACCCAGTACTTC. It encodes CASSSQRTSGRETQYF. The whole variable domain, filled in from reference TRBV7-9 and TRBJ2-5, reads DTGVSQNPRHKITKRGQNVTFRCDPISEHNRLYWYRQTLGQGPEFLTYFQNEAQLEKSRLLSDRFSAERPKGSFSTLEIQRTEQGDSAMYLCASSSQRTSGRETQYFGPGTRLLVL.

This chain joins TRBV5-1 and TRBJ2-7; 7 nucleotides align to TRBD1. The trim removed 3 bases at V and 0 bases at J, leaving 0 bases unmatched. The length of the CDR3 is 13 residues. Per the germline V gene, CDR1 is SGHRS and CDR2 is YFSETQ. In DNA, the CDR3 is TGCGCCAGCAGCTGGGACAGCTCCTACGAGCAGTACTTC. Amino acid sequence: CASSWDSSYEQYF.

This clone turned up a few times. The chain uses TRBV7-9 and TRBJ1-1; D might be TRBD1 (5 bases). The CDR3 has 12 residues. Germline V gene lookup returns CDR1 SEHNR and CDR2 FQNEAQ (reference sequence). Trimming removed 1 base at V and 10 bases at J, with 10 bases between. CDR3 DNA sequence: TGTGCCAGCAGCTTAGAGGGACTGGGAGCTTTCTTT. This codes for CASSLEGLGAFF.

The chain has TRBV27 and TRBJ2-7; 7 bases align to TRBD1. The germline V gene has CDR1 MNHEY and CDR2 SMNVEV (reference sequence). J was trimmed by 1 base and V by 5 bases; bases with no gene match: 11. The CDR3 has 16 amino acids. The CDR3 spells CASSPLTGTLSYEQYF. The CDR3, as DNA: TGTGCCAGCAGTCCCCTGACAGGGACCCTGTCCTACGAGCAGTACTTC.

This chain connects TRBV5-5 to TRBJ1-1, with D perhaps TRBD1 (5 bases). V was cut by 3 bases and J by 4 bases, with 10 bases left in between. This CDR3 spans 13 amino acids. CDR1 SGHKS and CDR2 YYEKEE come from the germline V gene (reference sequence). The CDR3 nucleotides are TGTGCCAGCAGCTACCCTGGGGCCACTGAAGCTTTCTTT. Encoded protein: CASSYPGATEAFF.

The gene calls are TRBV5-8 and TRBJ1-2; D might be TRBD1 (5 bases). Germline-derived CDR1 and CDR2 are SGHTS and YDEGEE. Trimming pared 6 bases from V and 8 bases from J, leaving 23 bases between. The CDR3 covers 15 residues. In DNA, the CDR3 is TGTGCCAGCAACCCCCGGGGCGGCGGAGGAGGGGGCTACACCTTC. Amino acid sequence: CASNPRGGGGGGYTF.

The chain couples TRBV6-5 to TRBJ2-7; D might be TRBD1 (6 bases). Germline CDR1 is MNHEY and CDR2 is SVGAGI. The CDR3 extends over 11 amino acids. The V end was cut by 8 bases, the J end by 6 bases, with 11 bases between. CDR3 sequence: CASSTGFEQYF. DNA of the CDR3: TGTGCCAGCTCTACAGGGTTCGAGCAGTACTTC.

The V gene is TRBV27, the J gene TRBJ1-4; 7 nucleotides line up with TRBD1. V shed 6 bases, J shed 6 bases, and the junction held 4 bases outside the gene matches. Germline V CDR1 and CDR2: MNHEY, SMNVEV (reference sequence). CDR3 size: 13 residues. The DNA of the CDR3 is TGTGCCAGCAGATGGACAGGAGATGAAAAACTGTTTTTT. This translates into CASRWTGDEKLFF.

This clone was detected a few times. The rearrangement joins TRBV9 to TRBJ2-7; 9 bases fit TRBD1. The germline V gene encodes CDR1 SGDLS and CDR2 YYNGEE. The CDR3 contains 12 residues. With V trimmed by 3 bases and J by 5 bases, 0 bases remained unmatched. The CDR3: CASSGDRDEQYF. The DNA of the CDR3 is TGTGCCAGCAGCGGGGACAGGGACGAGCAGTACTTC.

The chain joins TRBV16 to TRBJ2-5; D is unresolved. TRBJ2-7 matches the DNA end more closely, so the J call is doubtful. CDR3 size: 17 residues. Germline V gene data show CDR1 as KGHSY and CDR2 as FQNENV. The CDR3 sequence is CASSQSSTAGGGYEQYF. In DNA, the CDR3 is TGTGCCAGCAGCCAATCGAGCACGGCCGGCGGCGGTTACGAGCAGTACTTC.

The V gene is TRBV6-5, the J gene TRBJ2-5; perhaps D is TRBD1 or TRBD2 (5 bases each). The CDR3 is 16 residues long. Germline lookup yields CDR1 MNHEY and CDR2 SVGAGI. Trimming took 0 bases from V and 2 from J, leaving 13 bases between them. This CDR3 is CASSYSLGEFQETQYF. The CDR3 DNA is TGTGCCAGCAGTTACTCGCTAGGGGAGTTTCAAGAGACCCAGTACTTC.

By sample share, this clone is medium-sized. The rearrangement joins TRBV7-9 to TRBJ2-1; 11 bases line up with TRBD2. Unmatched junction bases numbered 4, after V lost 6 bases and J lost 6 bases. The germline gives CDR1 SEHNR, CDR2 FQNEAQ (reference sequence). The CDR3 totals 14 residues. In DNA, the CDR3 is TGTGCCAGCAGTTCAGGGACTAGCGGCAATGAGCAGTTCTTC. It is translated as CASSSGTSGNEQFF.

This sequence joins TRBV7-9 and TRBJ1-1; D not resolved. V was shortened by 1 base and J by 2 bases, with 8 bases between the two germline ends. CDR3 length: 14 residues. Per germline, CDR1 SEHNR and CDR2 FQNEAQ (reference sequence). CDR3 nucleotide sequence: TGTGCCAGCAGCTTAGTTGGGGATAACACTGAAGCTTTCTTT. Its protein is CASSLVGDNTEAFF. Full variable domain (remainder filled in from reference TRBV7-9 and TRBJ1-1): DTGVSQNPRHKITKRGQNVTFRCDPISEHNRLYWYRQTLGQGPEFLTYFQNEAQLEKSRLLSDRFSAERPKGSFSTLEIQRTEQGDSAMYLCASSLVGDNTEAFFGQGTRLTVV.

This chain uses TRBV7-9 with TRBJ2-3; D is ambiguous. Germline V gene sequence: CDR1 SEHNR, CDR2 FQNEAQ (reference sequence). The CDR3 length is 12 residues. V gave up 3 bases and J gave up 6 bases, with 7 bases separating them. DNA for the CDR3: TGTGCCAGCAGCTTTAGAGTGGATACGCAGTATTTT. It is translated as CASSFRVDTQYF.

V and J are TRBV29-1 and TRBJ1-1; TRBD1 matches at 10 bases. J was trimmed by 10 bases and V by 1 base; bases with no gene match: 6. This CDR3 spans 13 amino acids. CDR1 and CDR2 (germline): SQVTM, ANQGSEA. CDR3 amino acids: CSVEGDRGWGAFF. The DNA for the CDR3 is TGCAGCGTTGAAGGGGACAGGGGCTGGGGAGCTTTCTTT.

This clone was recorded a few times. The V gene is TRBV11-2, the J gene TRBJ1-1, with D unresolved. V was shortened by 2 bases and J by 10 bases, with 11 bases between the two germline ends. The CDR3 contains 12 residues. From germline, CDR1 is SGHAT and CDR2 FQNNGV. The DNA for the CDR3 is TGTGCCAGCAGCTTATGGTGGGCTGGAGCTTTCTTT. Protein sequence: CASSLWWAGAFF. Together with reference TRBV11-2 and TRBJ1-1, the CDR3 gives the full variable domain: EAGVAQSPRYKIIEKRQSVAFWCNPISGHATLYWYQQILGQGPKLLIQFQNNGVVDDSQLPKDRFSAERLKGVDSTLKIQPAKLEDSAVYLCASSLWWAGAFFGQGTRLTVV.

The chain has TRBV4-1 and TRBJ2-5, with D perhaps assigned TRBD1 or TRBD2 (5 bases each). Trimming pared 4 bases from V and 2 bases from J, leaving 14 bases between. Germline V CDR1 and CDR2: MGHRA, YSYEKL. The CDR3 loop spans 15 amino acids. CDR3 sequence (DNA): TGCGCCAGCAGCCGGGGGACCGCAACTCAAGAGACCCAGTACTTC. It yields the protein CASSRGTATQETQYF.

By sample fraction, this clone is medium-sized. The gene calls are TRBV10-1 and TRBJ2-1, with D possibly TRBD1 on 6 matching bases. The germline gives CDR1 WNHNN, CDR2 SYGVQD (reference sequence). The CDR3 has 13 amino acids. Trimming removed 2 bases at V and 7 bases at J, with 9 bases between. The CDR3 DNA reads as TGCGCCAGCAGTGAGACCGACAGGAATGAGCAGTTCTTC. Its translation is CASSETDRNEQFF.